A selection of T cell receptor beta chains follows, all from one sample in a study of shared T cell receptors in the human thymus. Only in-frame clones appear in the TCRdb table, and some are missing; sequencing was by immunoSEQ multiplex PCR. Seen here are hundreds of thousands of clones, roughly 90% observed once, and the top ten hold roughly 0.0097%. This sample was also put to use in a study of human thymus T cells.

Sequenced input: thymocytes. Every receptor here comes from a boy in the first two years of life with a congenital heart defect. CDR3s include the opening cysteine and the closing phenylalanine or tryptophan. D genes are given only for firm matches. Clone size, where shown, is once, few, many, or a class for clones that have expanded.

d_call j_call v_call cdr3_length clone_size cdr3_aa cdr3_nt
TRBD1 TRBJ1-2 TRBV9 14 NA CASSGRQGNYGYTF TGTGCCAGCAGCGGAAGACAGGGTAACTATGGCTACACCTTC
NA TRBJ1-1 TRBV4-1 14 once CASSRGWLGTEAFF TGCGCCAGCAGCCGAGGGTGGTTGGGGACTGAAGCTTTCTTT
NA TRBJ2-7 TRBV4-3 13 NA CASSQGRPYEQYF TGCGCCAGCAGCCAAGGGAGGCCCTACGAGCAGTACTTC
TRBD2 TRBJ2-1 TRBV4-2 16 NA CASSQASGSRYNEQFF TGTGCCAGCAGCCAAGCTAGCGGGAGTAGATACAATGAGCAGTTCTTC
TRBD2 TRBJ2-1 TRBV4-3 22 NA CASSKKRTQTRGLKIGSNEQFF TGCGCCAGCAGCAAAAAAAGGACGCAGACGAGGGGACTAAAAATCGGCTCCAATGAGCAGTTCTTC
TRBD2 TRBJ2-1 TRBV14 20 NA CASSQEKREALWSSYNEQFF TGTGCCAGCAGCCAAGAGAAGCGGGAGGCCCTATGGAGCTCCTACAATGAGCAGTTCTTC
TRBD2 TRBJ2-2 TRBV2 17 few CASRGGLAGSPAGELFF TGTGCCAGCAGGGGGGGACTAGCGGGATCCCCGGCCGGGGAGCTGTTTTTT
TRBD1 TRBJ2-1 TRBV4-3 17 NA CASSQSNRGEFYNEQFF TGCGCCAGCAGCCAGTCCAACAGGGGGGAATTCTACAATGAGCAGTTCTTC
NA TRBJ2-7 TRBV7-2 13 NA CASSLETGNEQYF TGTGCCAGCAGCCTAGAAACAGGGAACGAGCAGTACTTC
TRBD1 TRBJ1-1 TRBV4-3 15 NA CASSRGQGRDTEAFF TGCGCCAGCAGCCGCGGACAGGGTAGGGACACTGAAGCTTTCTTT
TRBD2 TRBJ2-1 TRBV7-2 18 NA CASSPIPGTSGSSLGQFF TGTGCCAGCAGCCCCATCCCCGGGACTAGCGGGAGTTCGTTAGGGCAGTTCTTC
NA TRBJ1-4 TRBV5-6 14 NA CASSLKGRNEKLFF TGTGCCAGCAGCTTGAAGGGGCGGAATGAAAAACTGTTTTTT
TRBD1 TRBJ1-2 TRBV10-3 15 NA CASQGGEEGCYGYTF TGTGCTTCCCAAGGGGGCGAGGAGGGTTGCTATGGCTACACCTTC
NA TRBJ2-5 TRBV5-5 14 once CASSRAGPQETQYF TGTGCCAGCAGCCGGGCGGGACCGCAAGAGACCCAGTACTTC
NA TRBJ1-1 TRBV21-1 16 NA CASSKEEAGMNTEAFF TGTGCCAGCAGCAAAGAGGAGGCAGGTATGAACACTGAAGCTTTCTTT
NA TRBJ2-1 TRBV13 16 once CASSHPDRSSYNEQFF TGTGCCAGCAGCCACCCCGATAGGAGCTCCTACAATGAGCAGTTCTTC
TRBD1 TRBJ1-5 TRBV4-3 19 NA CASSQGVGQGPDSNQPQHF TGCGCCAGCAGCCAAGGGGTAGGACAGGGGCCCGATAGCAATCAGCCCCAGCATTTT
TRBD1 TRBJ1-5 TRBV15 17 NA CATSSDGTGGVNQPQHF TGTGCCACCAGCAGTGATGGGACAGGGGGTGTCAATCAGCCCCAGCATTTT
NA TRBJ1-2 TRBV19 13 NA CARGRFGGYGYTF TGTGCCAGAGGCCGCTTCGGGGGCTATGGCTACACCTTC
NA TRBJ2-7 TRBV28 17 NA CASSSLAQSYRSYEQYF TGTGCCAGCAGTTCCCTAGCACAGAGTTACCGCTCCTACGAGCAGTACTTC
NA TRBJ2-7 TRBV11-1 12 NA CASSSVSYEQYF TGTGCCAGCAGCTCTGTCAGCTACGAGCAGTACTTC
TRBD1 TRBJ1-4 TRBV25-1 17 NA CASSETRRDSSNEKLFF TGTGCCAGCAGTGAAACTAGGAGGGACAGCTCTAATGAAAAACTGTTTTTT
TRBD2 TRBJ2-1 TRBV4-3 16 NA CASSQVLAGARNEQFF TGCGCCAGCAGCCAAGTCCTAGCGGGAGCTCGGAATGAGCAGTTCTTC
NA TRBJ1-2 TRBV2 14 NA CASSDTGQMDGYTF TGTGCCAGCAGTGACACCGGACAAATGGATGGCTACACCTTC
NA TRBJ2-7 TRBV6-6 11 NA CASSGVGEQYF TGTGCCAGCAGCGGAGTAGGCGAGCAGTACTTC
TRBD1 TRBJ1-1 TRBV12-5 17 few CASGLARQGGANTEAFF TGTGCTAGTGGTTTGGCCCGACAGGGTGGTGCGAACACTGAAGCTTTCTTT
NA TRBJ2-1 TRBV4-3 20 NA CASSQVLGQGATGGGGEQFF TGCGCCAGCAGCCAAGTGTTGGGACAGGGCGCAACGGGAGGGGGAGGTGAGCAGTTCTTC
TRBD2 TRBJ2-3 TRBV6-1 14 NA CASSSGASTDTQYF TGTGCCAGCTCCAGCGGGGCTAGCACAGATACGCAGTATTTT
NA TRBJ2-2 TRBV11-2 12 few CASSSDGGELFF TGTGCCAGCAGCTCAGACGGCGGGGAGCTGTTTTTT